This T cell receptor (beta chain) appears in the sequencing data of a study of shared clonotypes between healthy human individuals. Regarding the study as a whole: Clonotypes shared by all four sorted-subset donors had higher generation probabilities than non-shared clonotypes. Researchers sampled only blood; tissue repertoires likely differ.

As to this clone: Its antigen is unknown.

Naive CD8 cells lacked CD45RO, underwent positive selection for CCR7 and left out terminally differentiated effector memory CD45RA+ cells. The table came from immunoSEQ multiplex PCR; TCRdb's copy has only in-frame clones and leaves some out. Here the sample spans millions of clones, over 85% being singletons. This CDR3 is built from 15 residues. The germline V gene encodes CDR1 LNHDA and CDR2 SQIVND (reference sequence). V was pared by 5 bases and J by 0 bases, with 12 bases between. Sequencing was performed on naive CD8+ T cells sorted from blood. The receptor comes from a man aged 18 to 35 in good health. The chain couples TRBV19 to TRBJ2-3; D might be TRBD1 (6 bases). CDR3: CASSPWTESTDTQYF. In DNA, the CDR3 is TGTGCCAGTAGTCCTTGGACAGAGAGCACAGATACGCAGTATTTT. The variable domain in full, with the rest retrieved from reference TRBV19 and TRBJ2-3, is DGGITQSPKYLFRKEGQNVTLSCEQNLNHDAMYWYRQDPGQGLRLIYYSQIVNDFQKGDIAEGYSVSREKKESFPLTVTSAQKNPTAFYLCASSPWTESTDTQYFGPGTRLTVL.